The 8 T cell receptor beta chains below all came from one sample that was sequenced in a study of blood T cell repertoires in COVID-19 (TCRdb year 2020). To prepare the library, the immunoSEQ multiplex PCR assay was applied. The table was pulled from immuneACCESS by TCRdb, which kept in-frame rearrangements only. Such tables lose some clones; where checked, under half of the loss comes from unresolved V genes, and the rest has no known cause. This sample comprises tens of thousands of clones, 80% of them detected only once. Clones ranked in the top ten supply more than 15% of the sample. The sequenced sample consisted of peripheral blood. The receptors come from an elderly woman with active or convalescent COVID-19.

The genes are TRBV6-5 and TRBJ1-3, with D tentatively TRBD1 (5 bases). V was clipped by 6 bases and J by 0 bases, with 12 bases between them. Germline CDR1 reads MNHEY; CDR2 reads SVGAGI. This CDR3 spans 15 amino acids. CDR3 nucleotides: TGTGCCAGCAGGATGGGACTTAGCTCTGGAAACACCATATATTTT. Its protein is CASRMGLSSGNTIYF.

The chain combines TRBV7-9 with TRBJ2-7; weak D call: TRBD1 (5 bases). The length of the CDR3 is 15 residues. Trimming stripped 3 bases from V and 5 bases from J, with 17 bases between. Germline V gene data show CDR1 as SEHNR and CDR2 as FQNEAQ (reference sequence). CDR3 residues: CASSFGWQGLNEQYF. DNA for the CDR3: TGTGCCAGCAGCTTTGGGTGGCAGGGCCTCAACGAGCAGTACTTC.

This clone turned up a few times. The V gene is TRBV4-3, the J gene TRBJ1-5; D is uncertain. The germline CDR1 and CDR2 sequences are LGHNA and YSLEER. V was clipped by 0 bases and J by 2 bases, with 17 bases between them. This CDR3 contains 18 residues. CDR3 protein: CASSQDWVSATGNQPQHF. The CDR3 nucleotides read TGCGCCAGCAGCCAAGATTGGGTATCGGCGACTGGCAATCAGCCCCAGCATTTT.

The sample holds one count of this clone. V usage is TRBV6-1 and J usage is TRBJ2-5, with D possibly being TRBD1 (5 bases). V gave up 3 bases and J gave up 1 base, with 9 bases separating them. Germline lookup yields CDR1 MNHNS and CDR2 SASEGT. CDR3 length equals 14 residues. Written as DNA, the CDR3 is TGTGCCAGCAGTGAGATGACAGCCCAAGAGACCCAGTACTTC. Its translation is CASSEMTAQETQYF.

The genes are TRBV9 and TRBJ1-6, with TRBD1 matching over 8 bases. CDR3 length equals 15 residues. Germline loops: CDR1 SGDLS, CDR2 YYNGEE. With 3 bases clipped from V and 5 bases from J, the junction kept 4 bases outside the gene matches. The CDR3 DNA reads TGTGCCAGCAGCGAGGAGACAGGGGATAATTCACCCCTCCACTTT. Translated: CASSEETGDNSPLHF.

This clone was observed once. This chain connects TRBV5-1 to TRBJ2-1; D unclear. V was cut by 0 bases and J by 4 bases, with 8 bases left in between. This CDR3 spans 14 amino acids. The germline CDR1 and CDR2 sequences are SGHRS and YFSETQ. The CDR3 spells CASSLGSGYNEQFF. CDR3 nucleotides: TGCGCCAGCAGCTTGGGGTCCGGGTACAATGAGCAGTTCTTC. The complete variable domain, with remaining parts taken from reference TRBV5-1 and TRBJ2-1, reads KAGVTQTPRYLIKTRGQQVTLSCSPISGHRSVSWYQQTPGQGLQFLFEYFSETQRNKGNFPGRFSGRQFSNSRSEMNVSTLELGDSALYLCASSLGSGYNEQFFGPGTRLTVL.

This chain uses TRBV5-1 with TRBJ1-5, with D perhaps matching TRBD1 (5 bases). V lost 0 bases to trimming and J lost 7 bases, with 14 bases between them. Looked up from germline, CDR1 is SGHRS and CDR2 is YFSETQ. The CDR3 is 15 residues long. The CDR3, as DNA: TGCGCCAGCAGCTTGGACGACAGTGGATTGCAGCCCCAGCATTTT. Translated: CASSLDDSGLQPQHF.

CDR3: CASSYLDYAYEQYF. The CDR3 DNA reads as TGTGCCAGCAGTTACCTAGATTATGCCTACGAGCAGTACTTC. This sequence joins TRBV6-2 or TRBV6-3 and TRBJ2-7; D is unresolved. The CDR3 has 14 residues. Germline loops: CDR1 MNHEY, CDR2 SVGEGT. Trimming removed 2 bases at V and 2 bases at J, with 10 bases between.